This section outlines one TCR beta chain sequence together with its context. TCRdb re-derived calls from the RT-PCR reads in MiXCR, one entry per CDR3 protein. The top ten hold roughly 3.6% of the sample, which has approximately 720,000 distinct CDR3 sequences, approximately 15% seen once. The origin of this receptor is a female donor in good health, serving as a healthy control. What was sequenced was memory CD4+ T cells from blood.

The CDR3 spells CASSVVGAGTFQASNEQFF. The CDR3 DNA reads TGTGCCAGCAGCGTAGTGGGGGCAGGGACTTTCCAAGCCAGCAATGAGCAGTTCTTC. The V gene is TRBV9, the J gene TRBJ2-1, with D perhaps matching TRBD1 or TRBD2 (6 bases each). Per the germline V gene, CDR1 is SGDLS and CDR2 is YYNGEE. The CDR3 contains 19 residues. The V and J ends lost 0 bases and 6 bases respectively, with 25 bases between them.